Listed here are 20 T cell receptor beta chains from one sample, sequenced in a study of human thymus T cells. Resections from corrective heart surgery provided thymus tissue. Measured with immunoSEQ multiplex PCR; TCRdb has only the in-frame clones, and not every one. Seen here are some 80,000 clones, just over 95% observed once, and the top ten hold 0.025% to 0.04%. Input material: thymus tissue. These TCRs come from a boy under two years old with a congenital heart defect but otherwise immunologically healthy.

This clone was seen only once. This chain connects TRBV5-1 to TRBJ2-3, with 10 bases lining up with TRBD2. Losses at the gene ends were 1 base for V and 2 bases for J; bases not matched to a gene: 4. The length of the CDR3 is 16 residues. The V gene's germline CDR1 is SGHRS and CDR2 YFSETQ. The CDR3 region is CASSLKREGYTDTQYF. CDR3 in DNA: TGCGCCAGCAGCTTGAAGCGGGAGGGCTACACAGATACGCAGTATTTT.

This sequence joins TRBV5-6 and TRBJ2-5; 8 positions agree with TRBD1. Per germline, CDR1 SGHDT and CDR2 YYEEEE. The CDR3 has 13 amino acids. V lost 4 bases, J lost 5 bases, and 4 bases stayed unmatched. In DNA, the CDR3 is TGTGCCAGCAGCCTCCGGGACAGGGAGACCCAGTACTTC. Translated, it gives CASSLRDRETQYF.

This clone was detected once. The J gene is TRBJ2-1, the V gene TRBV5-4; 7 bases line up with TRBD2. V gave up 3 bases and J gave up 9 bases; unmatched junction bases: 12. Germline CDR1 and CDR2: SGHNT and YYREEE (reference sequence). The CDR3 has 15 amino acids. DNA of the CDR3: TGTGCCAGCAGCTCCTCTGTGGGGGGGGAACGTGAGCAGTTCTTC. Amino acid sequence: CASSSSVGGEREQFF.

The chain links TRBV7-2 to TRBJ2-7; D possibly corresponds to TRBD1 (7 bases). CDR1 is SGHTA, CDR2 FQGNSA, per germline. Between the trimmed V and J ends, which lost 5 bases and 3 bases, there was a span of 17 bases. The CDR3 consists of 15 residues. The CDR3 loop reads CASSATGEEGYEQYF. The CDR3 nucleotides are TGTGCCAGCAGCGCAACAGGGGAGGAAGGCTACGAGCAGTACTTC.

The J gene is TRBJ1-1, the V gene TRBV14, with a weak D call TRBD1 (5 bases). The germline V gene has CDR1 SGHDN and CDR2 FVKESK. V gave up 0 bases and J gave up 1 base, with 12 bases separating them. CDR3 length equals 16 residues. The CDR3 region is CASSQDVEGSNTEAFF. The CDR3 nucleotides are TGTGCCAGCAGCCAAGATGTTGAGGGGTCGAACACTGAAGCTTTCTTT.

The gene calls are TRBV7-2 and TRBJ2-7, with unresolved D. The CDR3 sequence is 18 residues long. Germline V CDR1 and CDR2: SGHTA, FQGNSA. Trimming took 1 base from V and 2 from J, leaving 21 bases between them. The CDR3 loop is CASSLDPETLERTYEQYF. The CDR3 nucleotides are TGTGCCAGCAGCTTAGACCCGGAGACCCTGGAGAGGACCTACGAGCAGTACTTC.

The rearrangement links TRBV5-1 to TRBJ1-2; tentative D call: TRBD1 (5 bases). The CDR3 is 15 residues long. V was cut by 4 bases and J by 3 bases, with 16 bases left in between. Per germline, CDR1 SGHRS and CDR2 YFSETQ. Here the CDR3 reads CASSLGALPDYGYTF. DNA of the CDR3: TGCGCCAGCAGCCTTGGGGCCCTCCCTGACTATGGCTACACCTTC. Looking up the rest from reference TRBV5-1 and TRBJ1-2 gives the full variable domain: KAGVTQTPRYLIKTRGQQVTLSCSPISGHRSVSWYQQTPGQGLQFLFEYFSETQRNKGNFPGRFSGRQFSNSRSEMNVSTLELGDSALYLCASSLGALPDYGYTFGSGTRLTVV.

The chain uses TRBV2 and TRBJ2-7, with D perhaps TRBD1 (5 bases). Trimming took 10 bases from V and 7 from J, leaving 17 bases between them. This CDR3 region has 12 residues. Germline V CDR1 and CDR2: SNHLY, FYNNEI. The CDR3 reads CAIEGVLGEQYF. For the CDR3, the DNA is TGTGCCATCGAAGGGGTCCTGGGAGAGCAGTACTTC.

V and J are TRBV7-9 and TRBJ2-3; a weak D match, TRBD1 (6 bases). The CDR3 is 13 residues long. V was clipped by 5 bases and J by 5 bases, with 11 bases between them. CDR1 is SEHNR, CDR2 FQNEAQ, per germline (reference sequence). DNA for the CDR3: TGTGCCAGCAGCCCCCCCAGGGGAGATACGCAGTATTTT. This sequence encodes CASSPPRGDTQYF.

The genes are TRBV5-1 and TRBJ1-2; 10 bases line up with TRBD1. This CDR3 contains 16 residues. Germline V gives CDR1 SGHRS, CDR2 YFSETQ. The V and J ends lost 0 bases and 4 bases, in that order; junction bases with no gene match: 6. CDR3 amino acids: CASSLAPGQGIYGYTF. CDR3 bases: TGCGCCAGCAGCTTGGCCCCGGGACAGGGGATCTATGGCTACACCTTC.

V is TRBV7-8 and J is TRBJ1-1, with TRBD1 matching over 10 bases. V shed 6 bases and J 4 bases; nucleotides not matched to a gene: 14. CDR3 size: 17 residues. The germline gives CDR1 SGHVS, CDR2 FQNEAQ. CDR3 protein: CASSQLGTGAVGTEAFF. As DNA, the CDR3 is TGTGCCAGCAGTCAACTAGGGACAGGGGCCGTGGGCACTGAAGCTTTCTTT.

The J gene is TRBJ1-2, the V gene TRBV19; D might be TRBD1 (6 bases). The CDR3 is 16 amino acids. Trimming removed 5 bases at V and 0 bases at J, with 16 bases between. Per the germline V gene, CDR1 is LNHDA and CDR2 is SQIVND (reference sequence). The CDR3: CASSYGQLGANYGYTF. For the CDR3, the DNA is TGTGCCAGTAGTTATGGACAGCTAGGGGCTAACTATGGCTACACCTTC.

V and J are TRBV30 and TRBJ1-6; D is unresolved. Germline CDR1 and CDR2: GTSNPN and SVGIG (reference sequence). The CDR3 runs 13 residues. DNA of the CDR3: TGTGCTTTAAGGGATAGTCAGGTCTCACCCCTCCACTTT. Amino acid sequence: CALRDSQVSPLHF.

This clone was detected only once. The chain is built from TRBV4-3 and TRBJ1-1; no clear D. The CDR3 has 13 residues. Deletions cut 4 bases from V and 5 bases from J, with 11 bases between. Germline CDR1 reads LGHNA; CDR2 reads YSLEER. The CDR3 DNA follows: TGCGCCAGCAGCCCTCGCCCGAGGACTGAAGCTTTCTTT. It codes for CASSPRPRTEAFF.

DNA of the CDR3: TGTGCCAGCAGCTTAGTCAAGACAGGGATCTCCTACGAGCAGTACTTC. Protein sequence: CASSLVKTGISYEQYF. The rearrangement uses TRBV11-2 and TRBJ2-7; 7 positions match TRBD1. Germline V gene lookup returns CDR1 SGHAT and CDR2 FQNNGV. Trimming at V came to 1 base and at J to 0 bases, leaving 6 bases not matched to a gene. The CDR3 contains 16 residues.

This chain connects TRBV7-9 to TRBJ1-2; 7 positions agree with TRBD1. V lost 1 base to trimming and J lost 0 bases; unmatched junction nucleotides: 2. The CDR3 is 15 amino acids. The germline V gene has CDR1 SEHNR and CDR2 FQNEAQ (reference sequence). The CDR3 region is CASSLGDRPNYGYTF. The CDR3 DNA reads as TGTGCCAGCAGCTTAGGGGACAGACCTAACTATGGCTACACCTTC.

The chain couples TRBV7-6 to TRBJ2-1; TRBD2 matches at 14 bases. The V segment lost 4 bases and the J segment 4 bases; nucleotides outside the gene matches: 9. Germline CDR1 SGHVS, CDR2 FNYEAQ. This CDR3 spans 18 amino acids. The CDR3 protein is CASSSEGLAGVGYNEQFF. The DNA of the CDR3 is TGTGCCAGCAGCTCGGAGGGACTAGCGGGGGTGGGATACAATGAGCAGTTCTTC.

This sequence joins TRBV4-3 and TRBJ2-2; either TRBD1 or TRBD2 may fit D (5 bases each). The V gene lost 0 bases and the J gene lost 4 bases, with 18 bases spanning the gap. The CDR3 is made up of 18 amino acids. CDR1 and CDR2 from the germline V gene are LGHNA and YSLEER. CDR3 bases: TGCGCCAGCAGCCAAGATGAGGTCCCAGCGGACATCACCGGGGAGCTGTTTTTT. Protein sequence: CASSQDEVPADITGELFF.

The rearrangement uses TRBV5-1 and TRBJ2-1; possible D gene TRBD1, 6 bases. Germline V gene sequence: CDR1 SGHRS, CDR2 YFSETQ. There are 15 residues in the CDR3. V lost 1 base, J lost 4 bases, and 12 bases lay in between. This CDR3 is CASSLNRVGYNEQFF. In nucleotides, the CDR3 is TGCGCCAGCAGCTTGAACAGGGTAGGGTACAATGAGCAGTTCTTC.

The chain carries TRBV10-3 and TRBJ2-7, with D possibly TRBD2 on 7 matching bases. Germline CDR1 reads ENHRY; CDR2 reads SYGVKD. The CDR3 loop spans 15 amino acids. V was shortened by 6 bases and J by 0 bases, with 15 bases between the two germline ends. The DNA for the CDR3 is TGTGCCATCAGGGGGGGGACAATCAGCTCCTACGAGCAGTACTTC. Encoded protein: CAIRGGTISSYEQYF.